This record concerns one T cell receptor (beta chain) sequence. Authors' data handling: For nucleated cells, counts were estimated from reference gene primer amplification. The protocol was immunoSEQ multiplex PCR, while the TCRdb copy is restricted to in-frame clones and leaves out a portion. That table is the source of V, J and clone size, and D and trimming were worked out from the DNA. This sample has 400,000 to 550,000 clones, with around 89% found just once. This sample stems from a study of blood T cell repertoires in COVID-19. Study-wide context: Whether acute or convalescent, the COVID-19 samples came from the United States, Italy and Spain. The cDNA or gDNA used as material had been derived from T cells, B-cell-depleted T cells, or PBMCs.

This CDR3 is 12 amino acids long. J gave up 13 bases and V 3 bases, and 7 bases lay outside the gene matches. Per the germline V gene, CDR1 is MNHNY and CDR2 is SVGAGI (reference sequence). This clonotype originated in a woman aged 25 to 45 with acute or convalescent COVID-19. The chain employs TRBV6-6 and TRBJ1-2; the match to TRBD1 covers 8 bases. The sample was peripheral blood. Written as DNA, the CDR3 is TGTGCCAGCAGTTATAGGACAGGGTCTTTCACCTTC. Protein sequence: CASSYRTGSFTF.